The 32 T cell receptor beta chains given below trace back to one sample, sequenced in a study of spatial heterogeneity in lung cancer (dated by TCRdb to the late 2010s). Library construction relied on 5' RACE. The sequencer was a NextSeq 500. TCRdb applied fastp at Q25 and MiXCR to the public reads, then kept only in-frame beta chains. Merged by CDR3 protein, the rows form single entries marked with the most common genes and DNA. In all, the sample holds about 7,900 distinct CDR3 sequences, and about 4.5% of those were seen once. Roughly 29% of the sample is taken by the ten largest. Per the publication, the time point label means: sample taken at primary tumor resection. The input for sequencing was PBMCs, taken at surgery. The receptors here all came from a male donor with early-stage non-small cell lung cancer.

The sample holds many counts of this clonotype. The rearrangement joins TRBV7-8 to TRBJ1-2; TRBD1 matches 9 bases. Trimming cost V 4 bases and J 4 bases; bases outside gene matches: 16. The CDR3 sequence is 18 residues long. Germline V gives CDR1 SGHVS, CDR2 FQNEAQ. The CDR3 nucleotides are TGTGCCAGCAGCTCGGCAGGGACAGGGAAAATCCCAATCTATGGCTACACCTTC. Translating it yields CASSSAGTGKIPIYGYTF.

With respect to this clonotype: A much more abundant neighbour one base away suggests this may be a read error. V and J are TRBV28 and TRBJ1-5, with a tentative D call TRBD1 (5 bases). Looked up from germline, CDR1 is MDHEN and CDR2 is SYDVKM. V lost 11 bases and J lost 4, with 24 bases in between. The CDR3 extends over 16 amino acids. The CDR3 DNA sequence: TGTGCCGGCACTCAACTGGGTCAGGGACTAAATCAGCCCCAGCATTTT. Protein sequence: CAGTQLGQGLNQPQHF.

There are many counts of this clonotype. The V call is TRBV7-2, the J call TRBJ1-1; D is undetermined. V was cut by 1 base and J by 7 bases, with 7 bases left in between. Germline CDR1 is SGHTA and CDR2 is FQGNSA. This CDR3 is built from 12 residues. The DNA for the CDR3 is TGTGCCAGCAGCTTAGGATGGGATGAAGCTTTCTTT. As protein: CASSLGWDEAFF. Full variable domain (missing parts from reference TRBV7-2 and TRBJ1-1): GAGVSQSPSNKVTEKGKDVELRCDPISGHTALYWYRQSLGQGLEFLIYFQGNSAPDKSGLPSDRFSAERTGGSVSTLTIQRTQQEDSAVYLCASSLGWDEAFFGQGTRLTVV.

In its sample, this clonotype was seen a few times. The chain joins TRBV6-5 to TRBJ2-7; the D call may be TRBD1 or TRBD2 (5 bases each). The V gene's germline CDR1 is MNHEY and CDR2 SVGAGI. V dropped 0 bases and J dropped 5 bases, with 23 bases sitting between them. The CDR3 consists of 18 residues. CDR3 sequence reads: CASSYSVVEGRAPHEQYF. CDR3 in DNA: TGTGCCAGCAGTTACTCAGTAGTTGAGGGCAGGGCCCCGCACGAGCAGTACTTC.

This clonotype was counted ten times or more. The chain has TRBV30 and TRBJ1-5; a weak D match, TRBD1 (5 bases). V dropped 5 bases and J dropped 0 bases, with 8 bases sitting between them. This CDR3 contains 13 residues. Germline V CDR1 and CDR2: GTSNPN, SVGIG (reference sequence). This CDR3 reads CAWGQGSNQPQHF. The CDR3 region has the DNA TGTGCCTGGGGTCAGGGTAGCAATCAGCCCCAGCATTTT.

This clonotype was found a few times. The CDR3 spells CASSPRAGGDYGYTF. CDR3 DNA: TGTGCCAGCAGCCCGAGGGCTGGCGGGGATTATGGCTACACCTTC. This rearrangement joins TRBV5-4 to TRBJ1-2; D uncertain. The CDR3 spans 15 residues. From germline, CDR1 is SGHNT and CDR2 YYREEE (reference sequence). Trimming took off 4 bases at V and 5 bases at J, with 18 bases between the two ends.

This clonotype was seen at least ten times. The rearrangement links TRBV7-9 to TRBJ2-5; the D gene is possibly TRBD2 (5 bases). The CDR3 runs to 15 residues. The V end lost 1 base, the J end lost 5 bases, and 14 bases lay between the germline ends. Germline CDR1 SEHNR, CDR2 FQNEAQ (reference sequence). The CDR3 reads CASSLGGSGLETQYF. DNA for the CDR3: TGTGCCAGCAGCTTAGGAGGGTCCGGATTGGAGACCCAGTACTTC.

This clonotype was detected ten times or more. The J gene is TRBJ2-1, the V gene TRBV29-1; D may be TRBD1 (5 bases). V gave up 2 bases and J gave up 7 bases, with 6 bases separating them. The CDR3 loop spans 11 amino acids. CDR1 SQVTM and CDR2 ANQGSEA come from the germline V gene. CDR3 DNA: TGCAGCGTTGAAAAGGGGAATGAGCAGTTCTTC. Protein: CSVEKGNEQFF.

Sample share makes this clonotype medium-sized (0.01 to 0.1%). The rearrangement uses TRBV7-2 and TRBJ1-2, with no clear D. This CDR3 spans 13 amino acids. The V end was cut by 5 bases, the J end by 6 bases, with 13 bases between. The germline V gene has CDR1 SGHTA and CDR2 FQGNSA. CDR3 in amino acids: CASSLLWGDGYTF. The DNA for the CDR3 is TGTGCCAGCAGCCTCCTCTGGGGAGATGGCTACACCTTC.

This clonotype was seen repeatedly, ten times or more. The rearrangement joins TRBV28 to TRBJ1-5; the match to TRBD1 covers 7 bases. CDR1 is MDHEN and CDR2 is SYDVKM in the germline V gene. V lost 4 bases to trimming and J lost 3 bases; unmatched junction nucleotides: 12. The length of the CDR3 is 17 residues. The CDR3 spells CASSSPGSGGINQPQHF. The CDR3 bases are TGTGCCAGCAGTTCCCCCGGGTCAGGGGGGATCAATCAGCCCCAGCATTTT.

This clonotype has just a few counts. V and J are TRBV12-3 or TRBV12-4 and TRBJ2-3; D gene unclear. Between the trimmed V and J ends, which lost 1 base and 5 bases, there was a span of 4 bases. The CDR3 runs to 12 residues. This CDR3 reads CASSLGGDTQYF. DNA of the CDR3: TGTGCCAGCAGTTTAGGCGGAGATACGCAGTATTTT.

The chain employs TRBV7-9 and TRBJ1-6, with D perhaps matching TRBD1 (5 bases). Germline V lookup: CDR1 SEHNR, CDR2 FQNEAQ (reference sequence). V lost 5 bases, J lost 6 bases, and 11 bases lay in between. This CDR3 is 14 amino acids long. The CDR3 here is CASSPPRGNSPLHF. The CDR3 nucleotides read TGTGCCAGCAGCCCACCTAGGGGTAATTCACCCCTCCACTTT.

This clonotype was detected a few times. V usage is TRBV5-1 and J usage is TRBJ2-5, with 7 nucleotides matching TRBD1. The CDR3 length is 14 residues. V trimming: 6 bases; J trimming: 2 bases; junction bases outside the gene matches: 7. Germline V gene sequence: CDR1 SGHRS, CDR2 YFSETQ. The CDR3 DNA reads TGCGCCAGCACAAGACAGGGCCCTCAAGAGACCCAGTACTTC. Its translation: CASTRQGPQETQYF.

This clonotype was counted between two and nine times. V gene TRBV7-7 combines with J gene TRBJ2-3; 7 nucleotides line up with TRBD1. The germline gives CDR1 SSHAT, CDR2 FNYEAQ (reference sequence). The junction had 5 bases not matched to a gene; V was cut back by 5 bases and J by 3 bases. The CDR3 is made up of 14 amino acids. This CDR3 reads CASSAGTETDTQYF. The CDR3 DNA sequence: TGTGCCAGCAGCGCTGGGACAGAGACAGATACGCAGTATTTT.

Many counts were recorded for this clonotype. This chain connects TRBV5-1 to TRBJ2-2; D may correspond to TRBD1 or TRBD2 (6 bases each). The CDR3 is 17 residues long. Deletions cut 0 bases from V and 5 bases from J, with 17 bases between. The germline V gene encodes CDR1 SGHRS and CDR2 YFSETQ. The DNA of the CDR3 is TGCGCCAGCAGCTTGGCCGGGACGGGGGCGAGGACCGGGGAGCTGTTTTTT. Translating gives CASSLAGTGARTGELFF.

This clonotype is termed medium-sized. The chain has TRBV7-9 and TRBJ1-2; D unclear. Deletions cut 5 bases from V and 4 bases from J, with 17 bases between. The V gene's germline CDR1 is SEHNR and CDR2 FQNEAQ (reference sequence). The CDR3 length is 15 residues. CDR3 sequence (DNA): TGTGCCAGCAGCCGTAAAGCGAGTCAGCTCTATGGCTACACCTTC. Translation gives CASSRKASQLYGYTF. The complete variable domain, with remaining parts taken from reference TRBV7-9 and TRBJ1-2, reads DTGVSQNPRHKITKRGQNVTFRCDPISEHNRLYWYRQTLGQGPEFLTYFQNEAQLEKSRLLSDRFSAERPKGSFSTLEIQRTEQGDSAMYLCASSRKASQLYGYTFGSGTRLTVV.

There are many counts of this clonotype. This CDR3 is CASSLIGGFGTGELFF. The CDR3 DNA is TGTGCCAGCAGCTTAATCGGGGGTTTTGGCACCGGGGAGCTGTTTTTT. The chain recombines TRBV11-2 with TRBJ2-2; TRBD2 is a possible D gene (6 bases). The CDR3 covers 16 residues. V was clipped by 2 bases and J by 4 bases, with 14 bases between them. CDR1 is SGHAT, CDR2 FQNNGV, per germline.

This clonotype was recorded many times. The rearrangement joins TRBV28 to TRBJ1-5; the D is unclear. Germline V CDR1 and CDR2: MDHEN, SYDVKM. Trimming removed 6 bases from V and 1 base from J, with 16 bases in between. The CDR3 consists of 16 residues. The CDR3 region is CASSQTGLTSNQPQHF. Here the CDR3 DNA reads TGTGCCAGCAGCCAGACCGGACTTACAAGCAATCAGCCCCAGCATTTT.

This clonotype was seen at least ten times. The V and J genes are TRBV3-1 and TRBJ2-2; unclear D gene. The CDR3 runs to 12 residues. Germline CDR1 and CDR2: LGHDT and YNNKEL (reference sequence). V shed 4 bases and J shed 5 bases, with 5 bases lying between them. DNA for the CDR3: TGTGCCAGCAGCCGGGTTACCGGGGAGCTGTTTTTT. The encoded protein is CASSRVTGELFF.

This clonotype ranks as medium-sized. The rearrangement links TRBV7-2 to TRBJ2-1, with D possibly being TRBD2 (6 bases). V was cut by 3 bases and J by 11 bases, with 17 bases left in between. Germline CDR1 is SGHTA and CDR2 is FQGNSA. The CDR3 extends over 14 amino acids. The CDR3 loop reads CASSFFNSGPQQFF. CDR3 sequence (DNA): TGTGCCAGCAGCTTTTTTAATAGCGGTCCACAGCAGTTCTTC.

At least ten counts were recorded for this clonotype. V is TRBV5-5 and J is TRBJ1-3; D ambiguous. CDR1 is SGHKS and CDR2 is YYEKEE in the germline V gene (reference sequence). The V gene lost 1 base and the J gene lost 0 bases, with 8 bases spanning the gap. The CDR3 is made up of 15 amino acids. The CDR3 DNA reads as TGTGCCAGCAGCTTGTTAATCAGCTCTGGAAACACCATATATTTT. Its translation is CASSLLISSGNTIYF.

This clonotype was picked up many times. A junction boundary mismatches the germline segment, possibly from a read error. This sequence joins TRBV12-3 or TRBV12-4 and TRBJ1-6; 9 nucleotides match TRBD1. This CDR3 spans 11 amino acids. For the CDR3, the DNA is TGTGCCAGCAGTCCCGGGACAGGGATGAACTTT. This codes for CASSPGTGMNF.

This clonotype was recorded at least ten times. The chain joins TRBV11-2 to TRBJ2-1; TRBD2 agrees at 9 bases. Trimming cost V 0 bases and J 4 bases; bases outside gene matches: 10. The CDR3 loop spans 18 amino acids. Germline V gene lookup returns CDR1 SGHAT and CDR2 FQNNGV. The CDR3 protein is CASSLDRSGGPLYNEQFF. The CDR3 coding sequence is TGTGCCAGCAGCTTAGATCGAAGCGGGGGGCCACTTTACAATGAGCAGTTCTTC.

By its share, this clonotype is medium-sized. The V gene is TRBV9, the J gene TRBJ1-1; D unclear. The germline V gene encodes CDR1 SGDLS and CDR2 YYNGEE. V lost 0 bases, J lost 1 base, and 4 bases lay in between. The CDR3 covers 13 residues. The CDR3 protein is CASSVAANTEAFF. The DNA for the CDR3 is TGTGCCAGCAGCGTAGCGGCGAACACTGAAGCTTTCTTT.

This clonotype has more than one count but fewer than ten. The CDR3 region is CASSSSQGAGELFF. The CDR3 coding sequence is TGTGCCAGCAGCTCGTCACAGGGGGCCGGGGAGCTGTTTTTT. The V and J genes are TRBV7-6 and TRBJ2-2; TRBD1 aligns across 8 bases. Germline loops: CDR1 SGHVS, CDR2 FNYEAQ. The CDR3 length is 14 residues. V shed 4 bases and J 6 bases; nucleotides not matched to a gene: 4.

By frequency in the sample, this clonotype is medium-sized. This rearrangement joins TRBV24-1 to TRBJ2-2, with 10 nucleotides matching TRBD1. The V gene end was trimmed by 3 bases and the J gene end by 3 bases; junction bases not matched to a gene: 3. The CDR3 is 16 residues long. CDR1 KGHDR and CDR2 SFDVKD come from the germline V gene. CDR3 nucleotides: TGTGCCACCAGTGATCTGGACAGGGGGGACACCGGGGAGCTGTTTTTT. Translation gives CATSDLDRGDTGELFF.

This clonotype was seen at least ten times. The rearrangement joins TRBV7-2 to TRBJ2-1; D ambiguous. V shed 1 base and J shed 4 bases, with 8 bases lying between them. From germline, CDR1 is SGHTA and CDR2 FQGNSA. CDR3 size: 14 residues. The DNA of the CDR3 is TGTGCCAGCAGCTTAGTTGCTCGATACAATGAGCAGTTCTTC. It yields the protein CASSLVARYNEQFF.

By share, this clonotype counts as medium-sized. The chain has TRBV5-1 and TRBJ2-7, with 7 nucleotides matching TRBD1. V was clipped by 0 bases and J by 4 bases; unmatched bases: 7. CDR1 is SGHRS and CDR2 is YFSETQ in the germline V gene. CDR3 length equals 15 residues. The CDR3: CASSLVGTEGYEQYF. CDR3 DNA: TGCGCCAGCAGCTTGGTCGGGACAGAAGGGTACGAGCAGTACTTC.

The rearrangement uses TRBV12-3 or TRBV12-4 and TRBJ1-6, with D possibly matching TRBD1 (6 bases). This CDR3 contains 16 residues. V was trimmed by 5 bases and J by 4 bases, leaving 15 bases between them. The CDR3 reads CASSPGQRRYNSPLHF. The CDR3 DNA reads as TGTGCCAGCAGTCCAGGACAGCGTAGGTATAATTCACCCCTCCACTTT.

This clonotype was seen a few times. V gene TRBV24-1 combines with J gene TRBJ1-5; possibly TRBD1 for D (5 bases). CDR1 KGHDR and CDR2 SFDVKD come from the germline V gene. Trimming stripped 3 bases from V and 1 base from J, with 9 bases between. The CDR3 covers 15 residues. CDR3 sequence (DNA): TGTGCCACCAGTGATGACGGGGGGAGCAATCAGCCCCAGCATTTT. This encodes CATSDDGGSNQPQHF.

This clonotype was detected ten times or more. The chain joins TRBV20-1 to TRBJ2-2; D perhaps matches TRBD2 (6 bases). The V and J ends lost 6 bases and 1 base respectively, with 18 bases between them. This CDR3 region has 16 residues. Germline CDR1 is DFQATT and CDR2 is SNEGSKA (reference sequence). The CDR3 is CSAFSPGTVNTGELFF. The CDR3 DNA reads TGCAGTGCCTTTAGCCCCGGGACTGTGAACACCGGGGAGCTGTTTTTT.

This clonotype was counted only a few times. The chain couples TRBV5-1 to TRBJ2-3; unclear D gene. Deletions cut 0 bases from V and 6 bases from J, with 11 bases between. CDR3 length: 14 residues. CDR1 is SGHRS and CDR2 is YFSETQ in the germline V gene. DNA for the CDR3: TGCGCCAGCAGCTTGGCTCTAGATTCGGATACGCAGTATTTT. Translation gives CASSLALDSDTQYF.